This T cell receptor beta chain came from a study of blood T cell repertoires in COVID-19. Whole-study context: Samples came from the United States, Italy and Spain, spanning acute and convalescent COVID-19.

Original data processing: Reference gene primer amplification in the assay estimated nucleated cell counts. Some clones are missing from TCRdb's copy, which holds only in-frame ones; the method was immunoSEQ multiplex PCR. Clone size and the V and J calls come from that table; the DNA yielded D and trimming. The table lists more than 140,000 clones, approximately 86% of them singletons, with approximately 8% in the top ten. The specimen was peripheral blood. This TCR came from a woman aged 55-69 years with acute or convalescent COVID-19.

This chain's CDR3 is CASRFPGTGTYEQYF. The CDR3 coding sequence is TGTGCCAGCAGATTTCCCGGGACAGGCACCTACGAGCAGTACTTC. The rearrangement joins TRBV2 to TRBJ2-7, with TRBD1 matching over 8 bases. The CDR3 totals 15 residues. The germline V gene has CDR1 SNHLY and CDR2 FYNNEI. J was trimmed by 2 bases and V by 6 bases; bases with no gene match: 9. The whole variable domain, remainder taken from reference TRBV2 and TRBJ2-7, is EPEVTQTPSHQVTQMGQEVILRCVPISNHLYFYWYRQILGQKVEFLVSFYNNEISEKSEIFDDQFSVERPDGSNFTLKIRSTKLEDSAMYFCASRFPGTGTYEQYFGPGTRLTVT.